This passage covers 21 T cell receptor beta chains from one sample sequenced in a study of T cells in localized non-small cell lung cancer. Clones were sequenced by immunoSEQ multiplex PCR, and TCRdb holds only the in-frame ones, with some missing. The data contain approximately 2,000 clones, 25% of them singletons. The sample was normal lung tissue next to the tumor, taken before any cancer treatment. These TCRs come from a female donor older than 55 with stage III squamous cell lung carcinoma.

The chain's CDR3 is CASSQPGGPNYGYTF. The CDR3 DNA reads TGTGCCAGCAGTCAACCAGGGGGTCCTAACTATGGCTACACCTTC. The V call is TRBV28, the J call TRBJ1-2; 7 bases are shared with TRBD1. Germline-derived CDR1 and CDR2 are MDHEN and SYDVKM. V was clipped by 5 bases and J by 0 bases; unmatched bases: 6. The CDR3 is 15 residues long.

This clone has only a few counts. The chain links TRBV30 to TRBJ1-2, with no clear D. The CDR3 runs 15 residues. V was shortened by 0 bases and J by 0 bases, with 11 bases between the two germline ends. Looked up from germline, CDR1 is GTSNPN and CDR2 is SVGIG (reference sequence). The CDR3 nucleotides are TGTGCCTGGAGTGTCGGGCAGGCCGCTAACTATGGCTACACCTTC. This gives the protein CAWSVGQAANYGYTF.

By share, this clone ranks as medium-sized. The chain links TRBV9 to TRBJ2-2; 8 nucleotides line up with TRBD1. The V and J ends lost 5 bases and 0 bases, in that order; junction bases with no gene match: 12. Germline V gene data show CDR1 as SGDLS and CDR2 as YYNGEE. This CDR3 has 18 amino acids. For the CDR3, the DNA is TGTGCCAGCAGTGCCAGGGCAGGGGGCCCTTCGAACACCGGGGAGCTGTTTTTT. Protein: CASSARAGGPSNTGELFF.

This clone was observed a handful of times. Here the CDR3 DNA reads TGTGCCAGCAGCTCGGGGGATCACACGGGTACGCAGTATTTT. Encoded protein: CASSSGDHTGTQYF. J is TRBJ2-3 and V is TRBV11-3; tentative D call: TRBD2 (6 bases). V was pared by 4 bases and J by 8 bases, with 16 bases between. Germline assignment: CDR1 SGHNT and CDR2 YENEEA. This CDR3 is 14 amino acids long. The full variable domain, in which reference TRBV11-3 and TRBJ2-3 provide the parts outside the CDR3, is EAGVVQSPRYKIIEKKQPVAFWCNPISGHNTLYWYLQNLGQGPELLIRYENEEAVDDSQLPKDRFSAERLKGVDSTLKIQPAELGDSAVYLCASSSGDHTGTQYFGPGTRLTVL.

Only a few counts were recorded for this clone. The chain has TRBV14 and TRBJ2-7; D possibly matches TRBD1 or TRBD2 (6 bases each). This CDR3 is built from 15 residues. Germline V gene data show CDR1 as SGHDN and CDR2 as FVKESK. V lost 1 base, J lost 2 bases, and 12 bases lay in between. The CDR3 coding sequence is TGTGCCAGCAGCCAAGGGGGGGCGAGACCCTACGAGCAGTACTTC. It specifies CASSQGGARPYEQYF.

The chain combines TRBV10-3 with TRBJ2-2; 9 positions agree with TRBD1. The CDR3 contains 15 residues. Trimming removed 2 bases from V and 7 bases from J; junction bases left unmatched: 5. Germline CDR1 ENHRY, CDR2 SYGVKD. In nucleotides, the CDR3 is TGTGCCATCAGTGAGGGACAGGGGTATTTCGGGGAGCTGTTTTTT. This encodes CAISEGQGYFGELFF.

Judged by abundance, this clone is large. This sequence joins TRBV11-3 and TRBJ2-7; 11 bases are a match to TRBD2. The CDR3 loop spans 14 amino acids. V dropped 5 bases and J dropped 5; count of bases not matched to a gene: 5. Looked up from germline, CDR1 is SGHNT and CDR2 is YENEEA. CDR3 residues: CASSALAGVHEQYF. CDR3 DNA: TGTGCCAGCAGCGCACTAGCGGGAGTCCACGAGCAGTACTTC.

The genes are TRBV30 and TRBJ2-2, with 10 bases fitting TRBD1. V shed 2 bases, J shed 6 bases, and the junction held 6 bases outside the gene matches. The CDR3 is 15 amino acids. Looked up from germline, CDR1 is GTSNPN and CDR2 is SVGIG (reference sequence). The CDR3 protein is CAWSHRDRGAGELFF. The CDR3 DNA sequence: TGTGCCTGGAGTCACCGGGACAGGGGCGCCGGGGAGCTGTTTTTT.

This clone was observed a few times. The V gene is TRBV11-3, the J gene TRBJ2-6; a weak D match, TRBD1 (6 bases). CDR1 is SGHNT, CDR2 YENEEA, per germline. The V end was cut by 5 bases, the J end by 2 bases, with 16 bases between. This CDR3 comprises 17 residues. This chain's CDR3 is CASSQTGARPGANVLTF. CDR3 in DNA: TGTGCCAGCAGCCAGACAGGTGCCCGTCCTGGGGCCAACGTCCTGACTTTC.

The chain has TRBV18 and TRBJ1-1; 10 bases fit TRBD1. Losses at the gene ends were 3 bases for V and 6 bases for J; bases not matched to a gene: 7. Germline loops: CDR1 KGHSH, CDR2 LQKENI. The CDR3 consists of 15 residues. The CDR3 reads CASSPRTGGVAEAFF. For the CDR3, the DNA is TGTGCCAGCTCACCGAGGACAGGGGGAGTTGCTGAAGCTTTCTTT.

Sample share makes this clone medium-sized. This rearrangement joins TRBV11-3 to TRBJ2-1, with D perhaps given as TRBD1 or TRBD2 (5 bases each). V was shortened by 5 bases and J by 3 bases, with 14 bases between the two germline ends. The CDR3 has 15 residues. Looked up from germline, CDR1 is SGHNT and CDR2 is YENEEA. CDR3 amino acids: CASSRGGALYNEQFF. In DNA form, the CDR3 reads TGTGCCAGCAGCCGTGGGGGTGCCCTCTACAATGAGCAGTTCTTC.

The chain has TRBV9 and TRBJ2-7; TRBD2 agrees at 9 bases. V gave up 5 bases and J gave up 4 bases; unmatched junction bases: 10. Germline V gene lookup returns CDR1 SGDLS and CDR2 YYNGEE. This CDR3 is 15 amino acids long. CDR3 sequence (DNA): TGTGCCAGCAGTACATCCGGGACTAGCTCTTACGAGCAGTACTTC. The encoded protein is CASSTSGTSSYEQYF.

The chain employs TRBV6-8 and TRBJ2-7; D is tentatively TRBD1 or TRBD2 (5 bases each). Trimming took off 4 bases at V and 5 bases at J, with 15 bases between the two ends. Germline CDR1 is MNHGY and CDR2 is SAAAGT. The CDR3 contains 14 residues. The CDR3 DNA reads TGTGCCAGCAGTTTCGGGGCGGGTGAGGACGAGCAGTACTTC. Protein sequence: CASSFGAGEDEQYF.

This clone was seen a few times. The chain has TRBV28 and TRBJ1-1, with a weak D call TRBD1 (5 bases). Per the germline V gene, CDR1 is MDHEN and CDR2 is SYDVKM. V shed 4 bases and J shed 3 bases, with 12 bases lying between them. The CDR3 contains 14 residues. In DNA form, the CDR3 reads TGTGCCAGCAGTTGGGAGGACAAGGACACTGAAGCTTTCTTT. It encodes CASSWEDKDTEAFF.

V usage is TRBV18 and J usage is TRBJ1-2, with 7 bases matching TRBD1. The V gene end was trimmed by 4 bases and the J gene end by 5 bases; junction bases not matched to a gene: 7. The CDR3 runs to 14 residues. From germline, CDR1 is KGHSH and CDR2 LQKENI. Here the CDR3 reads CASSLATGYYGYTF. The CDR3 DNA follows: TGTGCCAGCTCACTGGCGACAGGGTATTATGGCTACACCTTC.

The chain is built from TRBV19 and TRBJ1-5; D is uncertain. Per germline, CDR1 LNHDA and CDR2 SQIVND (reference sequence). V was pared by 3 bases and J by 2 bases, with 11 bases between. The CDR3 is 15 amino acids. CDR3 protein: CASSIARAGNQPQHF. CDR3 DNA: TGTGCCAGTAGTATCGCCCGGGCGGGCAATCAGCCCCAGCATTTT.

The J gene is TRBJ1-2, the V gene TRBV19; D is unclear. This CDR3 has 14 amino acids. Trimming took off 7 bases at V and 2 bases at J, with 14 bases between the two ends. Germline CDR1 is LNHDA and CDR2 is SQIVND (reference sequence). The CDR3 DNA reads TGTGCCAGTATACAGCCAGCCCAAAACTATGGCTACACCTTC. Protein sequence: CASIQPAQNYGYTF.

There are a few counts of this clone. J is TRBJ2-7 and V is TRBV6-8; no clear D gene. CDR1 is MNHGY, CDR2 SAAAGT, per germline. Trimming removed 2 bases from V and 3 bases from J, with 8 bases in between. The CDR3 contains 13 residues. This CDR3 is CASSYGPIYEQYF. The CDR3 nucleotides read TGTGCCAGCAGTTACGGCCCAATCTACGAGCAGTACTTC.

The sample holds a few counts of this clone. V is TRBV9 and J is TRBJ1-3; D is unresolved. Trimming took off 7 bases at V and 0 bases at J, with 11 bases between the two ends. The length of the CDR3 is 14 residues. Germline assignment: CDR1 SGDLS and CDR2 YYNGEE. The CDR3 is CASGGRASGNTIYF. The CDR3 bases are TGTGCCAGCGGTGGCCGGGCCTCTGGAAACACCATATATTTT.

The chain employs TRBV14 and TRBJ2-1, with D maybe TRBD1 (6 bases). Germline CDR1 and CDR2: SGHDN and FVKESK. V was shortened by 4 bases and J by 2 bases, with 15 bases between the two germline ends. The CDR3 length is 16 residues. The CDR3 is CASSPRGSTAYNEQFF. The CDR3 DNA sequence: TGTGCCAGCAGCCCCAGGGGTTCGACGGCCTACAATGAGCAGTTCTTC. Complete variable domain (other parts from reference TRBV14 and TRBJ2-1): EAGVTQFPSHSVIEKGQTVTLRCDPISGHDNLYWYRRVMGKEIKFLLHFVKESKQDESGMPNNRFLAERTGGTYSTLKVQPAELEDSGVYFCASSPRGSTAYNEQFFGPGTRLTVL.

CDR3 bases: TGCGCCAGCAGCTTGGACACCGGAGGTGATGAAAAACTGTTTTTT. Protein sequence: CASSLDTGGDEKLFF. The chain is built from TRBV5-1 and TRBJ1-4, with D unresolved. Deletions cut 0 bases from V and 6 bases from J, with 12 bases between. The CDR3 covers 15 residues. Germline V lookup: CDR1 SGHRS, CDR2 YFSETQ. The entire variable domain, with the rest obtained from reference TRBV5-1 and TRBJ1-4, is as follows: KAGVTQTPRYLIKTRGQQVTLSCSPISGHRSVSWYQQTPGQGLQFLFEYFSETQRNKGNFPGRFSGRQFSNSRSEMNVSTLELGDSALYLCASSLDTGGDEKLFFGSGTQLSVL.